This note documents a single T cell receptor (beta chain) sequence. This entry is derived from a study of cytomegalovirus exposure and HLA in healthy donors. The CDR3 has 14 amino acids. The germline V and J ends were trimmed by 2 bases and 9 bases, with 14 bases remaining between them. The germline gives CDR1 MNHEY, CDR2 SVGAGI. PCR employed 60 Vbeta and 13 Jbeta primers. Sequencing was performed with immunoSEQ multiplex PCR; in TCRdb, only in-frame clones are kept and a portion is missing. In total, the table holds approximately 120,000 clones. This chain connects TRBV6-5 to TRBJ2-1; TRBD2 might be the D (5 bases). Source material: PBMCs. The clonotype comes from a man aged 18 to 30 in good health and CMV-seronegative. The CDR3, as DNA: TGTGCCAGCAGTTACGGCGCCCCTCGGGGTGAGCAGTTCTTC. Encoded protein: CASSYGAPRGEQFF.